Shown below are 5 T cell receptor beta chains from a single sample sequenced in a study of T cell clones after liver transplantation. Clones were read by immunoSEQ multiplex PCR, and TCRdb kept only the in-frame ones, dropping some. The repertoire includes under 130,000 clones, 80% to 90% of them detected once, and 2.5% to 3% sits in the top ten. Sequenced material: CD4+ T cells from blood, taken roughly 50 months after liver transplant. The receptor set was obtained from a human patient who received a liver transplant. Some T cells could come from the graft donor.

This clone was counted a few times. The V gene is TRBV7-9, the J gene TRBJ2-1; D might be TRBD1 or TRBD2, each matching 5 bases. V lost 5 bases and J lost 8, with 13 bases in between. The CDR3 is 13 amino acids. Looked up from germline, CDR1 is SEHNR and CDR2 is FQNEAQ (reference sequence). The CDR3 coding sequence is TGTGCCAGCAGCCCGGGACGGCACGATGAGCAGTTCTTC. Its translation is CASSPGRHDEQFF.

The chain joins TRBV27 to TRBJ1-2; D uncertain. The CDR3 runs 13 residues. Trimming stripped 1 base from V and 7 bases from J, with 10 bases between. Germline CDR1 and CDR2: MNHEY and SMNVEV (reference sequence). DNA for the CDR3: TGTGCCAGCAGTTTATTGTCGGGAAGTGGCTACACCTTC. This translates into CASSLLSGSGYTF.

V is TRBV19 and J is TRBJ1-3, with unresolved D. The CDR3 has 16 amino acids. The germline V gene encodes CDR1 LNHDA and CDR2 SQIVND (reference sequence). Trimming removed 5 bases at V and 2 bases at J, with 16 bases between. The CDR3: CASSVTRGGTGNTIYF. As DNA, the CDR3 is TGTGCCAGTAGTGTAACCCGCGGAGGAACTGGAAACACCATATATTTT.

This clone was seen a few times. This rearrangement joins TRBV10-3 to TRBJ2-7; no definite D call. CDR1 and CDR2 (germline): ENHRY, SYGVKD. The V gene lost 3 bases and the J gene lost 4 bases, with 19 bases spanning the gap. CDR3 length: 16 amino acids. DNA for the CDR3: TGTGCCATCAGTGACCCCCAGGTGGGTATCAGGTACGAGCAGTACTTC. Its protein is CAISDPQVGIRYEQYF.

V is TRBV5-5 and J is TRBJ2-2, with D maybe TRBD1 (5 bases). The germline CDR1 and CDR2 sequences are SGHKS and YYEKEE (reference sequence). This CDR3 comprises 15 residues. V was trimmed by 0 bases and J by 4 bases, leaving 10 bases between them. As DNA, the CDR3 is TGTGCCAGCAGCTTGGTGGACACGACCACCGGGGAGCTGTTTTTT. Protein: CASSLVDTTTGELFF. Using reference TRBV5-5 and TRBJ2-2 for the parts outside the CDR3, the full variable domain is DAGVTQSPTHLIKTRGQQVTLRCSPISGHKSVSWYQQVLGQGPQFIFQYYEKEERGRGNFPDRFSARQFPNYSSELNVNALLLGDSALYLCASSLVDTTTGELFFGEGSRLTVL.